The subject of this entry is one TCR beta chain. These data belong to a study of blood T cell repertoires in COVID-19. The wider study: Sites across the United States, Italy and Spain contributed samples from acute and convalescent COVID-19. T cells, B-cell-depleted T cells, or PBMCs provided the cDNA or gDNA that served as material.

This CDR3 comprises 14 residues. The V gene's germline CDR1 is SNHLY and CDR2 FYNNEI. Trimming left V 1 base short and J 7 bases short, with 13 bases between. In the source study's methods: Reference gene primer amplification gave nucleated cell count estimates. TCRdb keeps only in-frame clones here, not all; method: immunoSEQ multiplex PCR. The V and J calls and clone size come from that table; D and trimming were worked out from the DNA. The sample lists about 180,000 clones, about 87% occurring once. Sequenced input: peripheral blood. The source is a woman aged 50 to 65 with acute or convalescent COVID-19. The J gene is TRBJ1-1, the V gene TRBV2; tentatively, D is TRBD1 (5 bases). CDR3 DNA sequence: TGTGCCAGCAGTGAAGGGCAGGGTAGGGGTGAAGCTTTCTTT. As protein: CASSEGQGRGEAFF.